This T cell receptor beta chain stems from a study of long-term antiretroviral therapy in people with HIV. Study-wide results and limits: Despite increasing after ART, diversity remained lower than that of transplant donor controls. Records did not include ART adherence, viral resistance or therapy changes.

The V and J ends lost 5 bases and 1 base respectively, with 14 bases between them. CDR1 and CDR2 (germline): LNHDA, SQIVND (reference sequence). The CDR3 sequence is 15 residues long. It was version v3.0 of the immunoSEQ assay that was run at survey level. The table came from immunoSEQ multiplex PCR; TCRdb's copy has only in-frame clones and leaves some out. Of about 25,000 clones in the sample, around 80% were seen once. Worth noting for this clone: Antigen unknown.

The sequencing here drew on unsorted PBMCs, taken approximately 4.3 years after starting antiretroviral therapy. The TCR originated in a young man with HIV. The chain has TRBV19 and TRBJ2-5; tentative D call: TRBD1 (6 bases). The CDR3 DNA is TGTGCCAGTAGTCCCCAAGGACAGCGCCAAGAGACCCAGTACTTC. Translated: CASSPQGQRQETQYF.